The table lists the clone carrying this T cell receptor (beta chain) with a count of one. Trimming removed 4 bases from V and 5 bases from J; junction bases left unmatched: 5. The CDR3 runs 15 residues. Germline loops: CDR1 SGHRS, CDR2 YFSETQ. These data are taken from a study of blood T cell repertoires in COVID-19. TCRdb keeps only in-frame clones here, not all; method: immunoSEQ multiplex PCR. The sample lists under 300,000 clones, roughly 83% occurring once. The J gene is TRBJ1-4, the V gene TRBV5-1; 10 nucleotides agree with TRBD1. This TCR was sampled from an elderly man with acute or convalescent COVID-19. Sequenced material: peripheral blood. The CDR3 region is CASSIPGQGNEKLFF. CDR3 sequence (DNA): TGCGCCAGCAGCATCCCGGGACAGGGGAATGAAAAACTGTTTTTT.